This TCR beta chain was observed in a study of T cell changes during pregnancy in multiple sclerosis. Data came from immunoSEQ multiplex PCR; TCRdb stores just in-frame clones and leaves some out. The table shows approximately 57,000 clones, with around 93% occurring only once. Trimming took off 2 bases at V and 1 base at J, with 8 bases between the two ends. There are 14 residues in the CDR3. Germline V gives CDR1 MNHEY, CDR2 SMNVEV (reference sequence). The sequence derives from a female donor in good health, enrolled as a control in a pregnancy study. The chain joins TRBV27 to TRBJ1-1; D is perhaps TRBD1 (6 bases). Here the sequenced sample was peripheral blood, taken after pregnancy. The DNA of the CDR3 is TGTGCCAGCAGTTTAGCAGGGGCGAACACTGAAGCTTTCTTT. As protein: CASSLAGANTEAFF.